A single sample gave rise to the 15 T cell receptor beta chains below, sequenced in a study of blood T cell repertoires in COVID-19. Here immunoSEQ multiplex PCR was the method, and the copy in TCRdb shows in-frame clones only, minus some. This sample has approximately 70,000 clones, with around 85% found just once. The material sequenced was peripheral blood. Source of these receptors: a woman aged 45 to 65 with acute or convalescent COVID-19.

A remark on this clone: Mismatch with germline at one junction end may stem from a read error. This chain links TRBV3-1 (or the pseudogene TRBV3-2) with TRBJ1-6, with 7 positions matching TRBD1. The CDR3 loop spans 20 amino acids. Per germline, CDR1 LGHDT and CDR2 YNNKEL (reference sequence). The CDR3 DNA sequence: TGTGCCAGCAGCCAAGTGGGTTCAGGGGGTAAGCCTAGTCAAATTGTGATGGGACCCTTT. It yields the protein CASSQVGSGGKPSQIVMGPF.

This chain connects TRBV11-1 to TRBJ2-1, with 11 bases lining up with TRBD2. CDR3 length equals 15 residues. The germline V gene has CDR1 SGHAT and CDR2 FQDESV (reference sequence). J gave up 4 bases and V 2 bases, and 1 base lay outside the gene matches. CDR3 nucleotides: TGTGCCAGCAGCTTACTAGCGGGGGGATACAATGAGCAGTTCTTC. It codes for CASSLLAGGYNEQFF.

There are many counts of this clone. This specimen includes other DNA sequences encoding the same CDR3. The chain links TRBV19 to TRBJ2-7, with TRBD1 matching 7 bases. After removal of 4 bases from V and 0 bases from J, the junction contained 0 bases not matched to a gene. This CDR3 is built from 13 residues. Germline CDR1 reads LNHDA; CDR2 reads SQIVND (reference sequence). CDR3 protein: CASSRQGSYEQYF. The CDR3 nucleotides are TGTGCCAGTAGTAGACAGGGCTCCTACGAGCAGTACTTC.

The chain couples TRBV27 to TRBJ1-1; D is uncertain. This CDR3 has 15 amino acids. V was pared by 4 bases and J by 3 bases, with 15 bases between. Germline V CDR1 and CDR2: MNHEY, SMNVEV (reference sequence). The CDR3 sequence: CASSSYLAGDTEAFF. CDR3 in DNA: TGTGCCAGCAGTTCCTACCTTGCCGGGGACACTGAAGCTTTCTTT.

V is TRBV2 and J is TRBJ1-1, with a possible D match to TRBD1 (5 bases). V lost 6 bases, J lost 4 bases, and 9 bases lay in between. Germline V CDR1 and CDR2: SNHLY, FYNNEI. The length of the CDR3 is 12 residues. CDR3 nucleotide sequence: TGTGCCAGCAGCGTTCAGGGCACTGAAGCTTTCTTT. Its translation is CASSVQGTEAFF. Combining the CDR3 with reference TRBV2 and TRBJ1-1 gives the whole variable domain EPEVTQTPSHQVTQMGQEVILRCVPISNHLYFYWYRQILGQKVEFLVSFYNNEISEKSEIFDDQFSVERPDGSNFTLKIRSTKLEDSAMYFCASSVQGTEAFFGQGTRLTVV.

V and J are TRBV6-5 and TRBJ1-1, with D uncertain. The CDR3 is 14 residues long. The V end lost 6 bases, the J end lost 1 base, and 12 bases lay between the germline ends. The germline gives CDR1 MNHEY, CDR2 SVGAGI. CDR3 sequence: CASSHGEGNTEAFF. DNA of the CDR3: TGTGCCAGCAGCCACGGAGAAGGGAACACTGAAGCTTTCTTT.

V usage is TRBV10-3 and J usage is TRBJ2-1; TRBD2 might be the D (6 bases). Per the germline V gene, CDR1 is ENHRY and CDR2 is SYGVKD. Between the trimmed V and J ends, which lost 4 bases and 5 bases, there was a span of 21 bases. The CDR3 is made up of 17 amino acids. Written as DNA, the CDR3 is TGTGCCATCAGTGGCCCAACCACCGGGACTTCCCACAATGAGCAGTTCTTC. This translates into CAISGPTTGTSHNEQFF.

This chain joins TRBV27 and TRBJ1-1; maybe TRBD1 (5 bases). Germline assignment: CDR1 MNHEY and CDR2 SMNVEV (reference sequence). V was pared by 7 bases and J by 3 bases, with 12 bases between. The CDR3 has 13 residues. As DNA, the CDR3 is TGTGCCAGCACGGGGGGTTGGGACACTGAAGCTTTCTTT. Protein: CASTGGWDTEAFF.

The chain couples TRBV6-5 to TRBJ2-1, with a possible D match to TRBD2 (5 bases). The CDR3 has 14 amino acids. CDR1 is MNHEY and CDR2 is SVGAGI in the germline V gene. V lost 1 base, J lost 7 bases, and 11 bases lay in between. In DNA, the CDR3 is TGTGCCAGCAGTTACTTAGGTGGGGAGAATGAGCAGTTCTTC. This gives the protein CASSYLGGENEQFF.

With respect to this clone: The sample contains more than one DNA sequence encoding this CDR3. This chain uses TRBV29-1 with TRBJ2-3; 8 positions agree with TRBD2. The CDR3 length is 13 residues. After removal of 4 bases from V and 4 bases from J, the junction contained 4 bases not matched to a gene. CDR1 and CDR2 (germline): SQVTM, ANQGSEA. The DNA of the CDR3 is TGCAGCGTTGTTAGGCGGGGGGCAGATACGCAGTATTTT. It is translated as CSVVRRGADTQYF.

The V gene is TRBV4-3, the J gene TRBJ2-3; 11 bases fit TRBD2. Germline CDR1 is LGHNA and CDR2 is YSLEER. The CDR3 consists of 19 residues. The ends lost 0 bases at V and 0 bases at J; junction bases unmatched: 8. This chain's CDR3 is CASSQEISGRAPSTDTQYF. CDR3 coding DNA: TGCGCCAGCAGCCAAGAGATTAGCGGGAGGGCCCCTAGCACAGATACGCAGTATTTT.

This clone has a handful of counts. The chain recombines TRBV4-1 with TRBJ2-1; 10 bases map to TRBD2. In germline, CDR1 is MGHRA, CDR2 YSYEKL. Germline trimming cut 1 base from V and 6 bases from J; bases unmatched to any gene: 15. This CDR3 spans 19 amino acids. CDR3 amino acids: CASSQVPGLAPRVRNEQFF. The CDR3 DNA sequence: TGCGCCAGCAGCCAAGTCCCGGGACTAGCGCCTAGGGTGCGCAATGAGCAGTTCTTC.

This sequence joins TRBV7-2 and TRBJ2-7; D may be TRBD1 (5 bases). This CDR3 has 12 residues. CDR1 is SGHTA, CDR2 FQGNSA, per germline. The ends were cut back, 1 base at V and 7 bases at J, with 8 bases in the middle. This CDR3 reads CASSLVQVEQYF. DNA for the CDR3: TGTGCCAGCAGCTTAGTACAGGTGGAGCAGTACTTC.

The chain carries TRBV18 and TRBJ2-3; a weak D match, TRBD1 (7 bases). Per the germline V gene, CDR1 is KGHSH and CDR2 is LQKENI. The CDR3 contains 15 residues. The germline V and J ends were trimmed by 6 bases and 0 bases, with 13 bases remaining between them. The CDR3 DNA reads as TGTGCCAGCTCGCTGCAGGGGGGAAGCACAGATACGCAGTATTTT. Its translation is CASSLQGGSTDTQYF.

The J gene is TRBJ2-1, the V gene TRBV19; weak D call: TRBD2 (5 bases). This CDR3 region has 13 residues. Germline CDR1 and CDR2: LNHDA and SQIVND (reference sequence). V was cut by 9 bases and J by 5 bases, with 14 bases left in between. This chain's CDR3 is CASRHGLDNEQFF. Written as DNA, the CDR3 is TGTGCCAGCCGGCATGGACTGGACAATGAGCAGTTCTTC.